This TCR beta chain derives from a study of blood T cell repertoires in COVID-19. Turning to the study itself: Specimens from acute and convalescent COVID-19 originated in the United States, Italy and Spain.

How the authors handled the data: Reference gene primer amplification in the assay estimated nucleated cell counts. Generated by immunoSEQ multiplex PCR, the TCRdb table keeps only in-frame clones and is missing some. The D gene and trimming were derived from the DNA, and the V and J assignments and clone size from that table. The table includes 250,000 to 350,000 clones, roughly 86% detected once. The source is a woman aged 25 to 45 with COVID-19, enrolled during active disease. Input material: peripheral blood.

The CDR3 loop reads CASSLRPGGPSTDTQYF. CDR3 DNA: TGTGCCAGCAGCTTACGTCCGGGGGGGCCTAGCACAGATACGCAGTATTTT. V and J are TRBV11-2 and TRBJ2-3; 8 nucleotides match TRBD2. The ends lost 2 bases at V and 0 bases at J; junction bases unmatched: 7. Germline V gives CDR1 SGHAT, CDR2 FQNNGV. The CDR3 spans 17 residues.